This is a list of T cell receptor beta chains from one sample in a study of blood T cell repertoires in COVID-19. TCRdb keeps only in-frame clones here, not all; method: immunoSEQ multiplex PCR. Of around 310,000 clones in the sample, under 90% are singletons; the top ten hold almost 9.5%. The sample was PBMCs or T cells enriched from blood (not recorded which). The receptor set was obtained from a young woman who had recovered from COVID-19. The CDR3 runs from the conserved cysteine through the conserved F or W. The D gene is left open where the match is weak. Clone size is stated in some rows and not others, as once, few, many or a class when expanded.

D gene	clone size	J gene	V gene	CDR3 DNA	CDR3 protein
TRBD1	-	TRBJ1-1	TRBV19	TGTGCCAGTAGTTACCCGACCGGGACAGGGACCACTGAAGCTTTCTTT	CASSYPTGTGTTEAFF
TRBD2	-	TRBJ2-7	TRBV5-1	TGCGCCAGCCACAGCGGGAGCTACGAGCAGTACTTC	CASHSGSYEQYF
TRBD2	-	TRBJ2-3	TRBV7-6	TGTGCCAGCAGCCTAAGACTAGCGGGAGGGCCAGATACGCAGTATTTT	CASSLRLAGGPDTQYF
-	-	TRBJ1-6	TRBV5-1	TGCGCCAGCAGCCCCGGAGGGCTGCAGTCGTATAATTCACCCCTCCACTTT	CASSPGGLQSYNSPLHF
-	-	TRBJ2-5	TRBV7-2	TGTGCCAGCAGCTCCGGATCAGGGGCCTGGGAGACCCAGTACTTC	CASSSGSGAWETQYF
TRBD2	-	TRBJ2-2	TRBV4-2	TGTGCCAGCAGCCTCCGACTAGCGGGAGAAGGCGGGGAGCTGTTTTTT	CASSLRLAGEGGELFF
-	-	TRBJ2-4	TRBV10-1	TGCGCCAGCAGTGAGTCGGGCAGGGCCATTCAGTACTTC	CASSESGRAIQYF
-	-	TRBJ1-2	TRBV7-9	TGTGCCAGCAGCTTAACAGCTAACTATGGCTACACCTTC	CASSLTANYGYTF
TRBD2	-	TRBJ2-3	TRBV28	TGTGCCAGCAGTTTCGGCATCCTATATTCAGGGACTAGCGGGAGTCCAGATACGCAGTATTTT	CASSFGILYSGTSGSPDTQYF
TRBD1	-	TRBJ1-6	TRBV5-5	TGTGCCAGCAGCTCGACAGGGAACTATTCACCCCTCCACTTT	CASSSTGNYSPLHF
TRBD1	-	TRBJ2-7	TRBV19	TGTGCCAGTAGTATTGCCAGGGGGTCGTACGAGCAGTACTTC	CASSIARGSYEQYF
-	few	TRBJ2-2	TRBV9	TGTGCCAGCAGCGTGTTCGACAGGAACACCGGGGCGGAGCTGTTTTTT	CASSVFDRNTGAELFF
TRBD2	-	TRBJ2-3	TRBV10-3	TGTGCCATCAGTGAGTCACTAGCGGGAGGCGGCACAGATACGCAGTATTTT	CAISESLAGGGTDTQYF
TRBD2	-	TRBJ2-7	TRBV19	TGTGCCAGTAGGAAACTAGCGGGAGGCTCTGGAGAGCAGTACTTC	CASRKLAGGSGEQYF
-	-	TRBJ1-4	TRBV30	TGTGCCTGGATGGGCGGGAGGGGGTTAGAAAAACTGTTTTTT	CAWMGGRGLEKLFF
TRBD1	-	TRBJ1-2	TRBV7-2	TGTGCCAGCAGCCGCCGGGACAGGGGGCTATATGGCTACACCTTC	CASSRRDRGLYGYTF
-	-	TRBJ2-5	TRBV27	TGTGCCAGCAGTTTGACTAGTCCTCAAGAGACCCAGTACTTC	CASSLTSPQETQYF
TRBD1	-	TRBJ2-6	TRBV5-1	TGCGCCAGCAGCAAAACGGGACAGGGAACTAGGAGTGGGGCCAACGTCCTGACTTTC	CASSKTGQGTRSGANVLTF
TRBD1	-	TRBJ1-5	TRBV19	TGTGCCAGTAGGCCGGACAGGTTAAATCAGCCCCAGCATTTT	CASRPDRLNQPQHF
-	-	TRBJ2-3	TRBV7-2	TGTGCCAGCAGCTTGGTCGCGGGACCGTATACAGATACGCAGTATTTT	CASSLVAGPYTDTQYF
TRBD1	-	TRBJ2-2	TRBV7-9	TGTGCCAGCAGCTACGGTAGGACAGGGAACACCGGGGAGCTGTTTTTT	CASSYGRTGNTGELFF
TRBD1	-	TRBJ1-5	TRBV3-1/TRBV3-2	TGTGCCAGCAGCCGACAGGGGTGGGGGGTGCCCCAGCATTTT	CASSRQGWGVPQHF
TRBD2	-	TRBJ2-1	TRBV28	TGTGCCAGCAGTTTAAGGTTGCTAGCGGGATCTAATGAGCAGTTCTTC	CASSLRLLAGSNEQFF
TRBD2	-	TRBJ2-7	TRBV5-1	TGCGCCAGCAGCCCACTAGCGGGAGAGGAATACGAGCAGTACTTC	CASSPLAGEEYEQYF
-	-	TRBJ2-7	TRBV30	TGTGCCTGGAGTACGAAGGGGCTTTCCTACGAGCAGTACTTC	CAWSTKGLSYEQYF
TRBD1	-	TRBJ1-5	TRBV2	TGTGCCAGCAGTCGGGACAGGACTACTAGCAATCAGCCCCAGCATTTT	CASSRDRTTSNQPQHF
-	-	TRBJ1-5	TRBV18	TGTGCCAGCTCACCACGACTGTTTGTCAAAGGCGATCAGCCCCAGCATTTT	CASSPRLFVKGDQPQHF
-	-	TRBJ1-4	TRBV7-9	TGTGCCAGCAGCTTGAGGCAGACTAATGAAAAACTGTTTTTT	CASSLRQTNEKLFF
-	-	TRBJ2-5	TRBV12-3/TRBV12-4	TGTGCCAGCAGTTTAGTAGGGGAAGAGACCCAGTACTTC	CASSLVGEETQYF
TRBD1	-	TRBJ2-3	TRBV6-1	TGTGCCAGCAGTCAACAGGGGGCCACAGATACGCAGTATTTT	CASSQQGATDTQYF
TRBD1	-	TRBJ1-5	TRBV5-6	TGTGCCAGCAGCGAGGACAGGGGGACTAAGCAGCCCCAGCATTTT	CASSEDRGTKQPQHF
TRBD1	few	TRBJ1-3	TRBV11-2	TGTGCCAGCAGCCCGGCGACAGGGAGCTCTGGAAACACCATATATTTT	CASSPATGSSGNTIYF
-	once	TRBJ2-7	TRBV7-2	TGTGCCAGCAGCTTAGGGGGGGATCCCCTTAACGAGCAGTACTTC	CASSLGGDPLNEQYF
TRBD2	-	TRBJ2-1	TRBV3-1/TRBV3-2	TGTGCCAGCAGCCGAAACGAGGGAGGGCCCAGGGAGCAGTTCTTC	CASSRNEGGPREQFF
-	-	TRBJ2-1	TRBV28	TGTGCCAGCAGTTCGACACAGGGACCCGAGCAGTTCTTC	CASSSTQGPEQFF
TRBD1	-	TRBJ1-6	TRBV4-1	TGCGCCAGCAGCCTCGGGACAGGGGATTCACCCCTCCACTTT	CASSLGTGDSPLHF
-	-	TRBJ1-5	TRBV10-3	TGTGCCATCCGTAACCCACCCCAGGGTGGCAATCAGCCCCAGCATTTT	CAIRNPPQGGNQPQHF
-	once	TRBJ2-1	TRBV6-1	TGTGCCAGCACTGAACAGTCGTCCTACAATGAGCAGTTCTTC	CASTEQSSYNEQFF
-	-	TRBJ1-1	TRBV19	TGTGCCAGTAGTCCTCTTAGAAGATTGAACACTGAAGCTTTCTTT	CASSPLRRLNTEAFF
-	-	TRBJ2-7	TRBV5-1	TGCGCCAGCAGCACAGGACAGAAGGACGAGCAGTACTTC	CASSTGQKDEQYF
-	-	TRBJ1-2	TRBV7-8	TGTGCCAGCAGCTTAGGTGGGGCGGACAGTTGGGGCTACACCTTC	CASSLGGADSWGYTF
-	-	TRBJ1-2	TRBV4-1	TGCGCCAGCAGCCAACCCCGCGGGGTGAGGGGTGGCTACACCTTC	CASSQPRGVRGGYTF
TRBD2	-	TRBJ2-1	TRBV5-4	TGTGCCAGCAGCGCAGGACTAGCGGGAGGGCGATACAATGAGCAGTTCTTC	CASSAGLAGGRYNEQFF
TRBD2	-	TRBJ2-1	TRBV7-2	TGTGCCAGCAGCTTAGCTAGCGGGACGCTCTACAATGAGCAGTTCTTC	CASSLASGTLYNEQFF
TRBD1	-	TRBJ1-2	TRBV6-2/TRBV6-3	TGTGCCAGCAGTTACGATGAGGGACAGGGGGCGCAGAATGGCTACACCTTC	CASSYDEGQGAQNGYTF
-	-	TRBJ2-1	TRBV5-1	TGCGCCAGCAGCTTCGGGGGATACAATGAGCAGTTCTTC	CASSFGGYNEQFF
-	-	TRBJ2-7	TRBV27	TGTGCCAGCAGTCCTCAGGGTAAGGCCTACGAGCAGTACTTC	CASSPQGKAYEQYF
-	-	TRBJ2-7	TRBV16	TGTGCCAGCAGCCCAACATACGAGCAGTACTTC	CASSPTYEQYF
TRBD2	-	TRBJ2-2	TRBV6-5	TGTGCCAGCAGGCGGGAGATAATCGGGGAGCTGTTTTTT	CASRREIIGELFF
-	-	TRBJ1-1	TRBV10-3	TGTGCCATCAGTGGGCAGGGGCCGGCCGCGGCTTTCTTT	CAISGQGPAAAFF
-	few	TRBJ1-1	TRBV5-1	TGCGCCAGCAGCTTTCAGAACACTGAAGCTTTCTTT	CASSFQNTEAFF
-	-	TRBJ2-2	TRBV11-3	TGTGCCAGCAGCTTAATAAACACCGGGGAGCTGTTTTTT	CASSLINTGELFF
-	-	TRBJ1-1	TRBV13	TGTGCCAGCAGCCCGAAACAGGGATACGGAGAAGCTTTCTTT	CASSPKQGYGEAFF
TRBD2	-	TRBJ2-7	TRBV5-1	TGCGCCAGCAGCCCGGAAGCCCTAGCGGGAGGGCGCGAGCAGTACTTC	CASSPEALAGGREQYF
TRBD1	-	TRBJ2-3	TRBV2	TGTGCCAGCAGTGCAGGACAGGTTAGCACAGATACGCAGTATTTT	CASSAGQVSTDTQYF
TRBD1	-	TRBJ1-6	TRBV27	TGTGCCAGCAGTCGACAGGGTTTGGGTTCACCCCTCCACTTT	CASSRQGLGSPLHF